The 5 T cell receptor beta chains below all came from one sample that was sequenced in a study of monozygotic twins with inflammatory bowel disease. TCRdb re-called the 5' RACE reads and shows each CDR3 protein once, DNA omitted. The table for this sample gives approximately 380,000 distinct CDR3 sequences. Sequencing input: blood. Every receptor here comes from a human donor with ulcerative colitis or Crohn's disease, or a healthy co-twin of an affected twin (not recorded which).

The V call is TRBV20-1, the J call TRBJ2-7. The germline gives CDR1 DFQATT, CDR2 SNEGSKA (reference sequence). The CDR3 contains 11 residues. This CDR3 reads CSARSPYEQYF.

CDR3 region: CASSMDGTSTEAFF. J is TRBJ1-1 and V is TRBV7-9. The CDR3 totals 14 residues. CDR1 is SEHNR, CDR2 FQNEAQ, per germline (reference sequence). Filled out from reference TRBV7-9 and TRBJ1-1, the complete variable domain reads DTGVSQNPRHKITKRGQNVTFRCDPISEHNRLYWYRQTLGQGPEFLTYFQNEAQLEKSRLLSDRFSAERPKGSFSTLEIQRTEQGDSAMYLCASSMDGTSTEAFFGQGTRLTVV.

The chain carries TRBV20-1 and TRBJ2-7; the D call from TCRdb, TRBD2, cannot be confirmed without DNA. CDR3 size: 14 residues. CDR1 and CDR2 (germline): DFQATT, SNEGSKA (reference sequence). The chain's CDR3 is CSARRLAGGNEQYF.

The CDR3 sequence is CASSDPYEQYF. The chain recombines TRBV6-2 or TRBV6-3 with TRBJ2-7. The CDR3 has 11 residues. The germline V gene has CDR1 MNHEY and CDR2 SVGEGT.

This chain links TRBV3-1 with TRBJ1-5; TCRdb selects TRBD1, and the lack of DNA leaves this call unchecked. The CDR3 spans 15 residues. CDR1 is LGHDT, CDR2 YNNKEL, per germline (reference sequence). The CDR3: CASSQGQGSNQPQHF.